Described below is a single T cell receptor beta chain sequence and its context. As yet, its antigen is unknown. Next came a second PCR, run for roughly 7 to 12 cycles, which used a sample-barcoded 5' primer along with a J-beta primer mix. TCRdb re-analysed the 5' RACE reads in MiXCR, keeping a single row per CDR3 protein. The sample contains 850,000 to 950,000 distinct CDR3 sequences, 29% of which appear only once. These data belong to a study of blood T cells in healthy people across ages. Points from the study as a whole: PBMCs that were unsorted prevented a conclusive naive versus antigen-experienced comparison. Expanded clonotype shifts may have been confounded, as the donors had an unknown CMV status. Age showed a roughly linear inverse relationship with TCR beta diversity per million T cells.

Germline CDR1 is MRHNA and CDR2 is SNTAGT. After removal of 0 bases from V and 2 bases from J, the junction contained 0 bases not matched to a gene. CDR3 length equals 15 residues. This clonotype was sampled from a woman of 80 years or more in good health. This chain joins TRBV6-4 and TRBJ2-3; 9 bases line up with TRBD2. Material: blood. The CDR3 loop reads CASSDSGLATDTQYF. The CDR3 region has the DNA TGTGCCAGCAGTGACTCGGGACTAGCCACAGATACGCAGTATTTT.